These 22 T cell receptor beta chains were all obtained from the same sample, sequenced in a study of blood T cell repertoires in COVID-19. Libraries were prepared by immunoSEQ multiplex PCR; TCRdb keeps only in-frame clonotypes and omits some of them. This table holds 40,000 to 60,000 clones, roughly nine tenths found once. Sequencing was performed on peripheral blood. Every receptor here comes from a human donor in a cohort sampled during active COVID-19.

This sequence joins TRBV3-1 (or the pseudogene TRBV3-2) and TRBJ1-2; D is undetermined. With 1 base removed from V and 5 bases from J, the gap between germline ends came to 8 bases. Germline V gene data show CDR1 as LGHDT and CDR2 as YNNKEL (reference sequence). The CDR3 extends over 13 amino acids. CDR3 loop: CASSQGTGYGYTF. CDR3 DNA: TGTGCCAGCAGCCAAGGGACTGGGTATGGCTACACCTTC.

The V gene is TRBV6-4, the J gene TRBJ1-5, with D perhaps TRBD1 (5 bases). Germline V gene data show CDR1 as MRHNA and CDR2 as SNTAGT. There are 13 residues in the CDR3. V lost 3 bases and J lost 3, with 6 bases in between. Written as DNA, the CDR3 is TGTGCCAGCAGTGAGGACAACAATCAGCCCCAGCATTTT. This sequence encodes CASSEDNNQPQHF.

The J gene is TRBJ1-1, the V gene TRBV3-1 (or the pseudogene TRBV3-2); D unresolved. The CDR3 totals 13 residues. Trimming removed 1 base at V and 4 bases at J, with 7 bases between. Germline V gene data show CDR1 as LGHDT and CDR2 as YNNKEL (reference sequence). CDR3 residues: CASSQVRSTEAFF. The CDR3 DNA sequence: TGTGCCAGCAGCCAAGTCCGGAGCACTGAAGCTTTCTTT.

This chain connects TRBV6-5 to TRBJ2-4; 9 bases are shared with TRBD1. Per germline, CDR1 MNHEY and CDR2 SVGAGI. This CDR3 is 14 amino acids long. With V trimmed by 10 bases and J by 0 bases, 4 bases remained unmatched. CDR3 sequence reads: CATRTGVAKNIQYF. In DNA form, the CDR3 reads TGTGCCACCCGGACAGGGGTAGCCAAAAACATTCAGTACTTC.

The chain uses TRBV4-1 and TRBJ1-1; tentative D call: TRBD1 (5 bases). The CDR3 has 14 residues. Germline V CDR1 and CDR2: MGHRA, YSYEKL. Between the trimmed V and J ends, which lost 2 bases and 4 bases, there was a span of 11 bases. CDR3 bases: TGCGCCAGCAGCCAACATGGGGGGGGCACTGAAGCTTTCTTT. This sequence encodes CASSQHGGGTEAFF.

This chain joins TRBV5-1 and TRBJ1-5; 9 nucleotides align to TRBD1. Looked up from germline, CDR1 is SGHRS and CDR2 is YFSETQ. The CDR3 is 15 amino acids. V was clipped by 3 bases and J by 3 bases; unmatched bases: 4. In DNA form, the CDR3 reads TGCGCCAGCAGCTGGGGGACAGGGATCAATCAGCCCCAGCATTTT. Translating gives CASSWGTGINQPQHF.

V and J are TRBV5-5 and TRBJ2-5, with 9 bases fitting TRBD1. Per germline, CDR1 SGHKS and CDR2 YYEKEE (reference sequence). V was pared by 2 bases and J by 2 bases, with 4 bases of the junction left unmatched. CDR3 length: 15 residues. CDR3 DNA sequence: TGTGCCAGCAGCTTACGGGACAGGGCGCAAGAGACCCAGTACTTC. Protein product: CASSLRDRAQETQYF.

This clone has only one observation. The J gene is TRBJ1-5, the V gene TRBV5-5; TRBD1 aligns across 9 bases. The CDR3 is 16 residues long. J was trimmed by 6 bases and V by 4 bases; bases with no gene match: 11. Germline CDR1 and CDR2: SGHKS and YYEKEE (reference sequence). The CDR3, as DNA: TGTGCCAGCAGCCGGGGGGGACAGGGTGCGGGTCAGCCCCAGCATTTT. It translates to CASSRGGQGAGQPQHF. The complete variable domain, with remaining parts taken from reference TRBV5-5 and TRBJ1-5, reads DAGVTQSPTHLIKTRGQQVTLRCSPISGHKSVSWYQQVLGQGPQFIFQYYEKEERGRGNFPDRFSARQFPNYSSELNVNALLLGDSALYLCASSRGGQGAGQPQHFGDGTRLSIL.

The rearrangement joins TRBV12-3 or TRBV12-4 to TRBJ2-7; D may be TRBD2 (5 bases). The CDR3 consists of 13 residues. V shed 10 bases and J shed 7 bases, with 20 bases lying between them. CDR3 in amino acids: CATSKRTSGEQYF. The CDR3 DNA is TGTGCCACCTCGAAACGAACTTCGGGGGAGCAGTACTTC.

This clone has a handful of counts. CDR3 DNA: TGTGCCAGCAGGGAGACAGGGTCAAATCAGCCCCAGCATTTT. Protein sequence: CASRETGSNQPQHF. This chain joins TRBV2 and TRBJ1-5; 7 nucleotides line up with TRBD1. Germline loops: CDR1 SNHLY, CDR2 FYNNEI. Unmatched junction bases numbered 6, after V lost 6 bases and J lost 4 bases. The CDR3 has 14 residues.

The J gene is TRBJ2-2, the V gene TRBV6-5; D remains unclear. CDR3 size: 15 residues. V shed 0 bases and J shed 2 bases, with 7 bases lying between them. Germline lookup yields CDR1 MNHEY and CDR2 SVGAGI. The CDR3 nucleotides are TGTGCCAGCAGTTACTCGGTGGGCAACACCGGGGAGCTGTTTTTT. It encodes CASSYSVGNTGELFF.

CDR3 loop: CASSEAEADTQYF. CDR3 DNA sequence: TGTGCCAGCAGTGAAGCGGAGGCAGATACGCAGTATTTT. The chain couples TRBV6-1 to TRBJ2-3; D is possibly TRBD2 (5 bases). CDR1 and CDR2 from the germline V gene are MNHNS and SASEGT. V shed 0 bases and J shed 4 bases, with 5 bases lying between them. This CDR3 has 13 residues.

The chain couples TRBV5-1 to TRBJ2-7, with 12 bases fitting TRBD1. V gave up 6 bases and J gave up 7 bases; unmatched junction bases: 5. This CDR3 has 13 residues. Germline V gene sequence: CDR1 SGHRS, CDR2 YFSETQ. The CDR3: CASKGQGAGEQYF. The DNA of the CDR3 is TGCGCCAGCAAGGGACAGGGGGCGGGTGAGCAGTACTTC.

This rearrangement joins TRBV3-1 (or the pseudogene TRBV3-2) to TRBJ2-3; 9 nucleotides align to TRBD2. This CDR3 is built from 15 residues. Germline lookup yields CDR1 LGHDT and CDR2 YNNKEL (reference sequence). The V gene end was trimmed by 1 base and the J gene end by 5 bases; junction bases not matched to a gene: 4. The CDR3 bases are TGTGCCAGCAGCCAAGCCCAGCGGGAGGTAGATACGCAGTATTTT. This codes for CASSQAQREVDTQYF.

CDR3 DNA sequence: TGTGCCAGCTCACTGACAGGGGGCGGCGAGCAGTACGTC. It yields the protein CASSLTGGGEQYV. The chain recombines TRBV18 with TRBJ2-7; 10 positions match TRBD1. CDR1 KGHSH and CDR2 LQKENI come from the germline V gene. V dropped 4 bases and J dropped 6; count of bases not matched to a gene: 3. The length of the CDR3 is 13 residues.

The J gene is TRBJ1-2, the V gene TRBV28; no definite D call. The CDR3 is 13 amino acids. Germline loops: CDR1 MDHEN, CDR2 SYDVKM. V lost 3 bases, J lost 4 bases, and 9 bases lay in between. DNA for the CDR3: TGTGCCAGCAGTTTGAGTCGGTCCTATGGCTACACCTTC. It encodes CASSLSRSYGYTF.

V is TRBV9 and J is TRBJ1-1; D is undetermined. Trimming took off 3 bases at V and 4 bases at J, with 13 bases between the two ends. Germline V gene lookup returns CDR1 SGDLS and CDR2 YYNGEE. The CDR3 loop spans 14 amino acids. CDR3 region: CASSGGSWSTEAFF. The CDR3 DNA sequence: TGTGCCAGCAGCGGTGGCAGCTGGAGCACTGAAGCTTTCTTT.

The chain uses TRBV24-1 and TRBJ2-1; 8 positions match TRBD2. This CDR3 is 19 amino acids long. V dropped 0 bases and J dropped 0; count of bases not matched to a gene: 9. Germline V CDR1 and CDR2: KGHDR, SFDVKD. In DNA, the CDR3 is TGTGCCACCAGTGATTTGGCCACTAGCGGCCGAAGCTCCTACAATGAGCAGTTCTTC. Its protein product is CATSDLATSGRSSYNEQFF.

The V and J genes are TRBV18 and TRBJ2-1; 7 bases agree with TRBD1. Trimming took 3 bases from V and 5 from J; bases not matched to a gene: 7. The CDR3 runs to 15 residues. Looked up from germline, CDR1 is KGHSH and CDR2 is LQKENI. The CDR3 DNA follows: TGTGCCAGCTCACCCTACCGGGACAGAGACAATGAGCAGTTCTTC. Its protein is CASSPYRDRDNEQFF.

The chain joins TRBV20-1 to TRBJ2-3, with D hard to call. The CDR3 is made up of 10 amino acids. V was clipped by 6 bases and J by 9 bases, with 10 bases between them. Germline V CDR1 and CDR2: DFQATT, SNEGSKA (reference sequence). This CDR3 is CSAPQATQYF. CDR3 nucleotide sequence: TGCAGTGCCCCCCAAGCCACGCAGTATTTT.

The CDR3 here is CATSRGTGDAYEQYF. CDR3 DNA sequence: TGTGCCACCAGCAGGGGGACAGGTGACGCCTACGAGCAGTACTTC. The genes are TRBV15 and TRBJ2-7; 8 bases are a match to TRBD1. Germline values: CDR1 LNHNV, CDR2 YYDKDF (reference sequence). Trimming removed 3 bases from V and 2 bases from J; junction bases left unmatched: 6. This CDR3 has 15 residues.

This chain links TRBV7-8 with TRBJ2-7; TRBD1 agrees at 8 bases. Germline CDR1 is SGHVS and CDR2 is FQNEAQ. CDR3 length: 17 amino acids. V gave up 7 bases and J gave up 6 bases; unmatched junction bases: 20. This CDR3 reads CASMLIPGQGVSGEQYF. In DNA, the CDR3 is TGTGCCAGCATGCTAATCCCCGGACAGGGTGTGTCGGGCGAGCAGTACTTC. The variable domain in full, completed from reference TRBV7-8 and TRBJ2-7, reads GAGVSQSPRYKVAKRGQDVALRCDPISGHVSLFWYQQALGQGPEFLTYFQNEAQLDKSGLPSDRFFAERPEGSVSTLKIQRTQQEDSAVYLCASMLIPGQGVSGEQYFGPGTRLTVT.